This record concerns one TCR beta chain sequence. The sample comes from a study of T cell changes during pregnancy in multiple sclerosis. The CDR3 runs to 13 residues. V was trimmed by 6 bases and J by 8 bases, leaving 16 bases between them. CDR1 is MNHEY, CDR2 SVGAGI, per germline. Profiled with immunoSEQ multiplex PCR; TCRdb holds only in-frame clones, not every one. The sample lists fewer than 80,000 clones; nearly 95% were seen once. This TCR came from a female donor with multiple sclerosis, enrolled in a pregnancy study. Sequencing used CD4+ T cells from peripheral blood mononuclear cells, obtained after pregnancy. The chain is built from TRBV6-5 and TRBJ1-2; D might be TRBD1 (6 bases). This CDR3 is CASRNGGAGGYTF. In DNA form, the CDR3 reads TGTGCCAGCAGAAACGGGGGGGCTGGAGGCTACACCTTC.